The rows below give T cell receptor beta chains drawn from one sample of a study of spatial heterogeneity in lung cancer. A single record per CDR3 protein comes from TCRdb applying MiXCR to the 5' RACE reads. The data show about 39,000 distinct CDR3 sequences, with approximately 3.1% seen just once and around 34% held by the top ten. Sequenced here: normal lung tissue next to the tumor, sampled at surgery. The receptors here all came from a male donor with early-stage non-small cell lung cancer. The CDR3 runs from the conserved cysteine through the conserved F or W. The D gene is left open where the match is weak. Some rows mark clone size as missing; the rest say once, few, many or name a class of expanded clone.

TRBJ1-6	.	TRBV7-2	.	CASSPNSGSNSPLHF	TGTGCCAGCAGTCCAAATAGTGGTAGCAATTCACCCCTCCACTTT
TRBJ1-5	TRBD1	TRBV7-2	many	CASSSSGTGIQHF	TGTGCCAGCAGCTCGTCCGGGACAGGGATCCAGCATTTT
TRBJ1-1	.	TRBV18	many	CASSPSGYEAFF	TGTGCCAGCTCACCCTCCGGTTATGAAGCTTTCTTT
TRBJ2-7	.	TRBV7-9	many	CASMPGDYEQYF	TGTGCCAGCATGCCCGGAGACTACGAGCAGTACTTC
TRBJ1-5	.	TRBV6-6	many	CASWQGIQPQHF	TGTGCCAGCTGGCAGGGAATTCAGCCCCAGCATTTT
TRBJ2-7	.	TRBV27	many	CASRADGSSYEQYF	TGTGCCAGCAGAGCCGACGGAAGCTCCTACGAGCAGTACTTC
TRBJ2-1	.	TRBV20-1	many	CSASLLGRNEQFF	TGCAGTGCTAGCCTACTAGGGAGGAATGAGCAGTTCTTC
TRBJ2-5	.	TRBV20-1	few	CSASDPRGSILGQETQYF	TGCAGTGCTAGTGATCCCCGGGGCTCCATTTTAGGGCAAGAGACCCAGTACTTC
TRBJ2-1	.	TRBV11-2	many	CASSLVRGNEQFF	TGTGCCAGCAGCTTAGTCCGAGGCAATGAGCAGTTCTTC
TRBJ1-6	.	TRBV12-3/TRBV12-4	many	CASSFGQKDSPLHF	TGTGCCAGCAGTTTTGGCCAGAAGGATTCACCCCTCCACTTT
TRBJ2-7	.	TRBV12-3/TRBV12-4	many	CASSPGRIYEQYF	TGTGCCAGCAGCCCGGGACGGATCTACGAGCAGTACTTC
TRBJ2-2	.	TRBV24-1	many	CATRGRVAGELFF	TGTGCCACCAGGGGCAGGGTTGCCGGGGAGCTGTTTTTT
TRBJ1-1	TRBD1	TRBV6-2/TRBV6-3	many	CASGGQGLSEAFF	TGTGCCAGCGGGGGACAGGGGCTCTCTGAAGCTTTCTTT
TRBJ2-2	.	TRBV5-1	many	CASSLAGGSNTGELFF	TGCGCCAGCAGCTTGGCTGGGGGTTCAAACACCGGGGAGCTGTTTTTT
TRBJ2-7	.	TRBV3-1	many	CASSQGSYEQYF	TGTGCCAGCAGCCAGGGGAGCTACGAGCAGTACTTC
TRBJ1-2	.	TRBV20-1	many	CSGRPSGVLYGYTF	TGCAGTGGGAGACCTTCAGGTGTACTTTATGGCTACACCTTC
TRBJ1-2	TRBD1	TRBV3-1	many	CASTTQGAYGYTF	TGTGCCAGCACGACACAGGGGGCCTATGGCTACACCTTC
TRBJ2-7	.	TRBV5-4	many	CASSLHYEQYF	TGTGCCAGCAGCCTACACTACGAGCAGTACTTC
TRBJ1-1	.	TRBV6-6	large	CASSPGLFAFF	TGTGCCAGCAGCCCAGGGTTATTCGCTTTCTTT
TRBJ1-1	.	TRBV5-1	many	CASARAPGEGTEAFF	TGCGCCAGCGCCAGAGCTCCGGGGGAGGGAACTGAAGCTTTCTTT
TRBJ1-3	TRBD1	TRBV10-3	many	CAITAGQGVNTIYF	TGTGCCATCACCGCGGGACAGGGGGTCAACACCATATATTTT
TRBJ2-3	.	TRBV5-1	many	CASSLAGRADTQYF	TGCGCCAGCAGCTTGGCCGGTCGAGCAGATACGCAGTATTTT
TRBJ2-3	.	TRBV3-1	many	CASSQRGSDTQYF	TGTGCCAGCAGCCAGAGGGGGTCAGATACGCAGTATTTT
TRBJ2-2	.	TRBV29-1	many	CSVPPQDGTGELFF	TGCAGCGTTCCCCCGCAGGACGGCACCGGGGAGCTGTTTTTT
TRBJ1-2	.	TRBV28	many	CASSSPDRYYGYTF	TGTGCCAGCAGTTCACCGGACAGATACTATGGCTACACCTTC
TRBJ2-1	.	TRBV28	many	CASSFSGASSVYNEQFF	TGTGCCAGCAGTTTTTCGGGGGCTTCCAGCGTATACAATGAGCAGTTCTTC
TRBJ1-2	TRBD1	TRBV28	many	CASSLLPGQGAVGYTF	TGTGCCAGCAGTTTATTACCGGGACAGGGGGCTGTTGGCTACACCTTC
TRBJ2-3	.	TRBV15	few	CATSRDLMGFRADTQYF	TGTGCCACCAGCAGAGATCTTATGGGGTTTCGGGCAGATACGCAGTATTTT
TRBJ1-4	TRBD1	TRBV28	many	CASRQGATNEKLFF	TGTGCCAGCAGGCAGGGGGCGACTAATGAAAAACTGTTTTTT
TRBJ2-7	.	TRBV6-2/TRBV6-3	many	CASSPNPAGGREQYF	TGTGCCAGCAGCCCCAATCCAGCGGGCGGGCGCGAGCAGTACTTC
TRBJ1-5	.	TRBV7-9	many	CASSLNPNQPQHF	TGTGCCAGCAGCTTAAATCCTAATCAGCCCCAGCATTTT
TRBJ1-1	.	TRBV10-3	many	CAISVETDNTEAFF	TGTGCCATCAGTGTCGAGACAGATAACACTGAAGCTTTCTTT
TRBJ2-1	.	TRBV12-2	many	CASRCHRLAGNYNEQFF	TGTGCAAGTCGCTGCCACCGACTAGCGGGGAACTACAATGAGCAGTTCTTC
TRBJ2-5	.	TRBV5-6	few	CASSKGTGSGETQYF	TGTGCCAGCAGCAAAGGAACCGGCTCCGGAGAGACCCAGTACTTC
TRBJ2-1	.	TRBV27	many	CASSLGTNEQFF	TGTGCCAGCAGCCTGGGCACCAATGAGCAGTTCTTC
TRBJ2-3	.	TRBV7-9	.	CASSLESHTQYF	TGTGCCAGCAGCTTAGAATCTCATACGCAGTATTTT
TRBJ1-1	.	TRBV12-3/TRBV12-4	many	CASSKLGRTEAFF	TGTGCCAGCAGTAAGTTGGGGCGTACTGAAGCTTTCTTT
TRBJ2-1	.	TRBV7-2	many	CASSLRPNNEQFF	TGTGCCAGCAGCTTACGCCCTAACAATGAGCAGTTCTTC
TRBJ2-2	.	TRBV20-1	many	CSAIQPVGNTGELFF	TGCAGTGCTATCCAGCCGGTGGGGAACACCGGGGAGCTGTTTTTT
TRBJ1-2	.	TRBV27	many	CASSNDRANYGYTF	TGTGCCAGCAGTAACGACAGAGCTAACTATGGCTACACCTTC
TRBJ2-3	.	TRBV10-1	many	CASRFWGPHTVDTQYF	TGCGCCAGCAGGTTTTGGGGACCACACACGGTGGATACGCAGTATTTT
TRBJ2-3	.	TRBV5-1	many	CASSLGFTDTQYF	TGCGCCAGCAGCTTGGGGTTTACAGATACGCAGTATTTT
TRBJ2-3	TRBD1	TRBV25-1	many	CASSIPGTGGTQYF	TGTGCCAGCAGTATACCGGGGACAGGGGGGACGCAGTATTTT
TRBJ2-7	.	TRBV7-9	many	CASSSSGDSYEQYF	TGTGCCAGCAGTTCGTCAGGGGACTCCTACGAGCAGTACTTC
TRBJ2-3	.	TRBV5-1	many	CASSSANPASTDTQYF	TGCGCCAGCAGCTCGGCGAATCCTGCTAGCACAGATACGCAGTATTTT
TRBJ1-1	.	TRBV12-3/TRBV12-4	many	CASSLEPNTEAFF	TGTGCCAGCAGTTTAGAACCGAACACTGAAGCTTTCTTT
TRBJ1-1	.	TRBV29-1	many	CSGGRRNTEAFF	TGCAGCGGGGGGCGGCGTAACACTGAAGCTTTCTTT
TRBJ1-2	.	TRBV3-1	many	CASSQDYDWGGSYGYTF	TGTGCCAGCAGCCAAGATTATGATTGGGGAGGGAGCTATGGCTACACCTTC
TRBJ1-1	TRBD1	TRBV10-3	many	CAIRDRGGTEAFF	TGTGCCATCCGGGACAGGGGTGGAACTGAAGCTTTCTTT
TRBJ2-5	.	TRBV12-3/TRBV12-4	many	CASNLPDSQETQYF	TGTGCCAGCAACCTACCGGACTCCCAAGAGACCCAGTACTTC
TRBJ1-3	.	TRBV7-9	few	CASSVPRTRTFSGNTIYF	TGTGCCAGCAGCGTACCAAGGACACGGACGTTCTCTGGAAACACCATATATTTT
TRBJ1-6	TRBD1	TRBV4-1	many	CASSQVTGGALNSPLHF	TGCGCCAGCAGCCAAGTAACAGGGGGTGCACTTAATTCACCCCTCCACTTT
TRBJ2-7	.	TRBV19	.	CATKAESSYEQYF	TGTGCCACCAAGGCGGAAAGCTCCTACGAGCAGTACTTC
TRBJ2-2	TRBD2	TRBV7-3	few	CASSPHGGANTGELFF	TGTGCCAGCAGCCCGCACGGGGGGGCGAACACCGGGGAGCTGTTTTTT
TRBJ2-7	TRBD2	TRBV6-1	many	CASRYSGGFYEQYF	TGTGCCAGCAGATATAGCGGGGGATTCTACGAGCAGTACTTC
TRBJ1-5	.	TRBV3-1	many	CASSQAGGYSNQPQHF	TGTGCCAGCAGCCAAGCGGGAGGTTATAGCAATCAGCCCCAGCATTTT
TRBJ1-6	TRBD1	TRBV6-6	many	CARKPPSTGTRHSPLHF	TGTGCCAGGAAACCGCCCTCGACAGGGACGCGTCATTCACCCCTCCACTTT
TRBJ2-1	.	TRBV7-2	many	CASSLSDYNEQFF	TGTGCCAGCAGCTTATCAGACTACAATGAGCAGTTCTTC